The clone carrying this TCR beta chain was detected only once. The sample is drawn from a study of OX40 agonist ivuxolimab in advanced cancers. The method was immunoSEQ multiplex PCR; TCRdb's version includes in-frame clones alone and lacks a portion of them. This sample has 45,000 to 50,000 clones, with roughly nine tenths found just once. V was shortened by 5 bases and J by 12 bases, with 17 bases between the two germline ends. The CDR3 spans 13 residues. Germline CDR1 MNHEY, CDR2 SMNVEV (reference sequence). This TCR was sampled from an adult with an advanced solid tumor such as melanoma, head and neck, liver or kidney cancer. Sequences were derived from CD4+ or CD8+ T cells sorted from blood, sampled in a trial of the OX40 agonist ivuxolimab. This sequence joins TRBV27 and TRBJ2-1; TRBD2 might be the D (6 bases). CDR3 protein: CASSNGPRDWQFF. DNA of the CDR3: TGTGCCAGCAGTAACGGGCCCCGGGACTGGCAGTTCTTC.